This TCR beta chain was recorded in a study of T-cell reconstitution after alpha-beta-depleted transplantation in children. General observations from the study: Several hundred expanded graft clones reportedly gave rise to the alpha-beta T cells present about two months after transplant.

Unique molecular identifiers were incorporated into the prepared TCRbeta library. TCRdb re-called the PCR reads with MiXCR, one entry per CDR3 protein. Of 800,000 to 1,000,000 distinct CDR3 sequences in the sample, about 29% were seen once. This clonotype was seen repeatedly, ten times or more. The antigen remains undetermined. CDR3 length equals 17 residues. The chain links TRBV1 to TRBJ2-7; no check of the table's D call, TRBD1, against the DNA was made. TRBV1 is a pseudogene locus. This sequence originates from a boy younger than two who had a stem cell transplant for SCID, so the T cells may come from the graft donor. The material was PBMCs, mostly from graft donor cells, obtained 360 days after TCRalphabeta/CD19-depleted stem cell transplant. CDR3 protein: CTSSQDLRTGGGYEQYF. DNA for the CDR3: TGCACCAGCAGCCAAGATTTAAGAACAGGTGGAGGCTACGAGCAGTACTTC.